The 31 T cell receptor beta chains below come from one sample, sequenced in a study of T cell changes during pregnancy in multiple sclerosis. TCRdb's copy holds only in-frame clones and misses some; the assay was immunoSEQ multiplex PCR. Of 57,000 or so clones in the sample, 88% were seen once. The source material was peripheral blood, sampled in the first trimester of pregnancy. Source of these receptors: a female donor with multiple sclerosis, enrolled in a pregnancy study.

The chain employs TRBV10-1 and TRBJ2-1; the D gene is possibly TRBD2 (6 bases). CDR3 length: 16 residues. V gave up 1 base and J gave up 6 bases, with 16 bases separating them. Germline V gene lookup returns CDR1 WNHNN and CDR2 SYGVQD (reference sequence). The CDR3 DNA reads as TGCGCCAGCAGTGAGTTCCGGAGGGTAGCCGGCAATGAGCAGTTCTTC. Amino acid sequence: CASSEFRRVAGNEQFF.

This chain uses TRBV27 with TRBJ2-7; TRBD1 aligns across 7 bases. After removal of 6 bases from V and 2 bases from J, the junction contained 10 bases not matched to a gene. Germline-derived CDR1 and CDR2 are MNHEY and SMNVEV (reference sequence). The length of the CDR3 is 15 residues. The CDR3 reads CASSLKQGQTYEQYF. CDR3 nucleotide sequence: TGTGCCAGCAGCCTGAAACAGGGGCAAACCTACGAGCAGTACTTC.

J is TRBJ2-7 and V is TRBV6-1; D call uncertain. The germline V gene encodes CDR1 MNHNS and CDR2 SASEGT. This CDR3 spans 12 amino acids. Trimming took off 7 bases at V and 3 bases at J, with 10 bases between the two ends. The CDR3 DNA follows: TGTGCCAGCACTGAGAGAGGCTACGAGCAGTACTTC. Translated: CASTERGYEQYF.

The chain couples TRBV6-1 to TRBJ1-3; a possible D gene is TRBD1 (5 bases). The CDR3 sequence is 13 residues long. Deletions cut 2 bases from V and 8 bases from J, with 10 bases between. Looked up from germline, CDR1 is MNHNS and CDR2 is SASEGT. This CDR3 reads CASSESPGDTIYF. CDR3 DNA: TGTGCCAGCAGTGAAAGCCCGGGGGACACCATATATTTT.

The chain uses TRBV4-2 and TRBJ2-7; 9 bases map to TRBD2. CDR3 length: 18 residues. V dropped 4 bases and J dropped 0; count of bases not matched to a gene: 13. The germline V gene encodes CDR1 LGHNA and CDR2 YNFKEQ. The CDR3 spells CASSLSEVAGEGSYEQYF. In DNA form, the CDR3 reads TGTGCCAGCAGCCTCAGCGAGGTAGCGGGAGAGGGCTCCTACGAGCAGTACTTC.

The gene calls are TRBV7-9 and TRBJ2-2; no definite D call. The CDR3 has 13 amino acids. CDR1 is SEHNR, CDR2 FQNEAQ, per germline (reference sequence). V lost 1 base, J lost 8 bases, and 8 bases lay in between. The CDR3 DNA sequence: TGTGCCAGCAGCTTAGGCGAACCAGGGGAGCTGTTTTTT. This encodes CASSLGEPGELFF.

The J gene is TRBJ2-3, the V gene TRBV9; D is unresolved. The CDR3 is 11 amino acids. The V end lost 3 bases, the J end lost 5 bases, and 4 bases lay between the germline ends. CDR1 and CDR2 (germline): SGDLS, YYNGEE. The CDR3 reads CASSAGDTQYF. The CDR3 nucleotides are TGTGCCAGCAGCGCGGGAGATACGCAGTATTTT. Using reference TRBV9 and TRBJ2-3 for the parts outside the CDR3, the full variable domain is DSGVTQTPKHLITATGQRVTLRCSPRSGDLSVYWYQQSLDQGLQFLIQYYNGEERAKGNILERFSAQQFPDLHSELNLSSLELGDSALYFCASSAGDTQYFGPGTRLTVL.

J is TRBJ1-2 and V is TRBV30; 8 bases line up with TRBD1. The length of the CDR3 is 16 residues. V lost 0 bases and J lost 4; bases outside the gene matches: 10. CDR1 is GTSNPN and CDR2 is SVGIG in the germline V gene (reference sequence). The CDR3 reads CAWSVADRGFIYGYTF. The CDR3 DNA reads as TGTGCCTGGAGTGTGGCCGACAGGGGATTTATCTATGGCTACACCTTC.

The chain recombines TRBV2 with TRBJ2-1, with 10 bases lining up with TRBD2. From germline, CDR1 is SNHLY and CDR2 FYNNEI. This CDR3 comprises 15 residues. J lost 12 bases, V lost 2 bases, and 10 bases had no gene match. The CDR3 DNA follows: TGTGCCAGCAGTGAACAAAGCGGGAGGGGCCTCGGGCAGTTCTTC. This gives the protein CASSEQSGRGLGQFF. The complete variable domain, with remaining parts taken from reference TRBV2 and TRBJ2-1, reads EPEVTQTPSHQVTQMGQEVILRCVPISNHLYFYWYRQILGQKVEFLVSFYNNEISEKSEIFDDQFSVERPDGSNFTLKIRSTKLEDSAMYFCASSEQSGRGLGQFFGPGTRLTVL.

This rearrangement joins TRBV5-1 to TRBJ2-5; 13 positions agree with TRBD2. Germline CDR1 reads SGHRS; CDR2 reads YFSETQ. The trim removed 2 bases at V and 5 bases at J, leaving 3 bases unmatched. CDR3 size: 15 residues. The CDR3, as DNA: TGCGCCAGCAGCTTACTAGCGGGAGGGGCGGAGACCCAGTACTTC. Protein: CASSLLAGGAETQYF.

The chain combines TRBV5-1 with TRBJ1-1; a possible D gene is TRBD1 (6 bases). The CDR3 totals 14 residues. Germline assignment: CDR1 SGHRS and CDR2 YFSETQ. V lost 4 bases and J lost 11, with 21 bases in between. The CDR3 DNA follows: TGCGCCAGCAGCCACTCCGGGGCGGGGGCGGAGGCTTTCTTT. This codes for CASSHSGAGAEAFF.

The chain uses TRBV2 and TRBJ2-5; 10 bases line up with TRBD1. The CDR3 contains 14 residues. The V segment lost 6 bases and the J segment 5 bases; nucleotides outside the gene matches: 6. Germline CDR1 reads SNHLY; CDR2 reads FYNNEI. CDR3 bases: TGTGCCAGCAGATGGGACAGGGGCAGTGAGACCCAGTACTTC. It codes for CASRWDRGSETQYF.

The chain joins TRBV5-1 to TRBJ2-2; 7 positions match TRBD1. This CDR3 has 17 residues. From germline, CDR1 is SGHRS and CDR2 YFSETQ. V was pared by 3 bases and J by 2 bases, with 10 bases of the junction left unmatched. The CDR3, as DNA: TGCGCCAGCAGCTACCCCCGACAGGGATCTAACACCGGGGAGCTGTTTTTT. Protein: CASSYPRQGSNTGELFF.

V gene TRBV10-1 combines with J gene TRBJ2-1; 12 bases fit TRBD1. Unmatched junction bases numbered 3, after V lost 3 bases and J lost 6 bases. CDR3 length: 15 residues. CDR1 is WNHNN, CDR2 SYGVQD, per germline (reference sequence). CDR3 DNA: TGCGCCAGCAGTGAACCGGGACAGGGGGCCAATGAGCAGTTCTTC. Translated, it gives CASSEPGQGANEQFF.

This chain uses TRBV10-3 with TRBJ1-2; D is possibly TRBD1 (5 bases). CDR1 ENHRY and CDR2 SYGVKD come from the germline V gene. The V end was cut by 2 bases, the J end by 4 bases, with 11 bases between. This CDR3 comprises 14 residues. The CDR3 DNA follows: TGTGCCATCAGTGAGGGGCGGGGGGTCTATGGCTACACCTTC. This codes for CAISEGRGVYGYTF.

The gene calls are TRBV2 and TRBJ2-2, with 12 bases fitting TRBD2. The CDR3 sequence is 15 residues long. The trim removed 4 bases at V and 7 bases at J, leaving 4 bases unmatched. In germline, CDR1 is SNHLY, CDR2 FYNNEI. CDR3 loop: CASSGLAGVVGELFF. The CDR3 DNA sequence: TGTGCCAGCAGTGGACTAGCGGGAGTTGTCGGGGAGCTGTTTTTT.

The CDR3 DNA reads TGTGCCAGCAGTTTATTGGCCGGGACAGGGGGGGAAAAACTGTTTTTT. It translates to CASSLLAGTGGEKLFF. This chain uses TRBV27 with TRBJ1-4; 11 nucleotides agree with TRBD1. Germline V gene sequence: CDR1 MNHEY, CDR2 SMNVEV (reference sequence). The CDR3 has 16 amino acids. V was clipped by 1 base and J by 8 bases; unmatched bases: 6.

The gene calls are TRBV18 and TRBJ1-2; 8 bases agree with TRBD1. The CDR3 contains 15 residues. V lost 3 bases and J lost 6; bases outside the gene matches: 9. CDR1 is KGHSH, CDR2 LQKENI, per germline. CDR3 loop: CASSPWTGNFDGYTF. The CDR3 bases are TGTGCCAGCTCACCTTGGACAGGGAATTTTGATGGCTACACCTTC.

The CDR3 loop reads CASSWDRANTQYF. As DNA, the CDR3 is TGTGCCAGCAGTTGGGACAGGGCTAACACCCAGTACTTC. V and J are TRBV7-2 and TRBJ2-5; the match to TRBD1 covers 9 bases. Germline V gene data show CDR1 as SGHTA and CDR2 as FQGNSA. Germline trimming cut 6 bases from V and 8 bases from J; bases unmatched to any gene: 7. This CDR3 has 13 amino acids.

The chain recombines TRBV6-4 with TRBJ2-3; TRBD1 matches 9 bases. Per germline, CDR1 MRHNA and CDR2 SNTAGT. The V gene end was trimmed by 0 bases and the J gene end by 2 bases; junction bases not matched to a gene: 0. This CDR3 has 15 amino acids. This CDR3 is CASSDSQGATDTQYF. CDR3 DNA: TGTGCCAGCAGTGACTCACAGGGGGCCACAGATACGCAGTATTTT.

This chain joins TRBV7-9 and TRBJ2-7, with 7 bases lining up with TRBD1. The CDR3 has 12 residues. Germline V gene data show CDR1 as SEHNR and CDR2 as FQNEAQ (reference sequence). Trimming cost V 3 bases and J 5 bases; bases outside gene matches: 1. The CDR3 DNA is TGTGCCAGCAGCTTCACAGGGGACGAGCAGTACTTC. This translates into CASSFTGDEQYF.

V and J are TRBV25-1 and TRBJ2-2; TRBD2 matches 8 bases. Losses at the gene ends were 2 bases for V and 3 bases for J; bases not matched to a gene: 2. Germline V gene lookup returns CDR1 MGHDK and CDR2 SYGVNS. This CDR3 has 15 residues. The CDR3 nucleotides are TGTGCCAGCAGTGAAAGCGGGAGATACACCGGGGAGCTGTTTTTT. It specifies CASSESGRYTGELFF. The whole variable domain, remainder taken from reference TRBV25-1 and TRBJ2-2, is EADIYQTPRYLVIGTGKKITLECSQTMGHDKMYWYQQDPGMELHLIHYSYGVNSTEKGDLSSESTVSRIRTEHFPLTLESARPSHTSQYLCASSESGRYTGELFFGEGSRLTVL.

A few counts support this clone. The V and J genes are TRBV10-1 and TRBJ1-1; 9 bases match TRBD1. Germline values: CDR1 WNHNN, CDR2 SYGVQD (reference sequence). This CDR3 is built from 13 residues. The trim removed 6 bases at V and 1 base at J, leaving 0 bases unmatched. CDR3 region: CASRQGANTEAFF. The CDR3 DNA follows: TGCGCCAGCAGACAGGGGGCGAACACTGAAGCTTTCTTT.

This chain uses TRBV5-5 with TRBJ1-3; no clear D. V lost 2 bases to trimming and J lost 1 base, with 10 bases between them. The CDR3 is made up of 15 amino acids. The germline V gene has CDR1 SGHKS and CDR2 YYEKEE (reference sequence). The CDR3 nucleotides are TGTGCCAGCAGCTTATCGGACTTATCTGGAAACACCATATATTTT. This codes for CASSLSDLSGNTIYF.

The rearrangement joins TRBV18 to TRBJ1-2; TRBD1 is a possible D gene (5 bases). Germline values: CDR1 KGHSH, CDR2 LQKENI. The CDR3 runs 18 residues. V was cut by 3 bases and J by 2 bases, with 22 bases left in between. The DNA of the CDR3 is TGTGCCAGCTCACCCGCTTCTTGGAGACAGAACGCCAACTATGGCTACACCTTC. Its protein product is CASSPASWRQNANYGYTF.

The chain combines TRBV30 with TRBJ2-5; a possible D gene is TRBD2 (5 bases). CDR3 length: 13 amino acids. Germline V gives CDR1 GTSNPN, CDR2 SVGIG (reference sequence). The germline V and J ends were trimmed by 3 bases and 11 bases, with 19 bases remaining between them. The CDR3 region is CAWSRSHIGEQYF. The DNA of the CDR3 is TGTGCCTGGAGCCGATCTCACATCGGGGAGCAGTACTTC.

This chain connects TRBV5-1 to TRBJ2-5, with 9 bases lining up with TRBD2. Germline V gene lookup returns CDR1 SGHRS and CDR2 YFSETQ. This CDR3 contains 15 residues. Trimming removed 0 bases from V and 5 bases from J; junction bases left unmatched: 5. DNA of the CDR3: TGCGCCAGCAGCTTGGTAGCGGGAGTAGCGGAGACCCAGTACTTC. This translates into CASSLVAGVAETQYF.

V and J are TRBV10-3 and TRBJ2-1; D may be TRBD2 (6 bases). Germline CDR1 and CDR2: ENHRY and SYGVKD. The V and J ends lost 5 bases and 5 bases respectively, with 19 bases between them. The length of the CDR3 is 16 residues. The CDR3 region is CAISPGAELGHNEQFF. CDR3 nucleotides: TGTGCCATCAGTCCGGGAGCGGAGCTGGGACACAATGAGCAGTTCTTC.

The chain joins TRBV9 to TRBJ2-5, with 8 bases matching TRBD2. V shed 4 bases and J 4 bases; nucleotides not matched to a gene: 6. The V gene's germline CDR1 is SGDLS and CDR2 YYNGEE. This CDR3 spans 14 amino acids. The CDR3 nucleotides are TGTGCCAGCAGCCCATCGGGACTAGGAGAGACCCAGTACTTC. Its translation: CASSPSGLGETQYF.

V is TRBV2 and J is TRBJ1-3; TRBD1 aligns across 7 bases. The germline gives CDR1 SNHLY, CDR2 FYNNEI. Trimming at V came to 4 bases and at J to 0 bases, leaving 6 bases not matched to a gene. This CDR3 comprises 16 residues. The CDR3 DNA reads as TGTGCCAGCAGTGGGACAGGCCGTAGCTCTGGAAACACCATATATTTT. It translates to CASSGTGRSSGNTIYF.

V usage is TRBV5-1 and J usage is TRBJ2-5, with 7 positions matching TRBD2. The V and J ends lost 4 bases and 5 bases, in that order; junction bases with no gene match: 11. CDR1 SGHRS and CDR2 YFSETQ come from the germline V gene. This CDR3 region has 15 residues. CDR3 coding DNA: TGCGCCAGCAGCGGGGCCCGCGGGAGAACGGAGACCCAGTACTTC. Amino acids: CASSGARGRTETQYF.